Listed below are T cell receptor beta chains from one sample, sequenced in a study of shared clonotypes between healthy human individuals. Assay: immunoSEQ multiplex PCR; the TCRdb copy retains only in-frame clones and omits some. This sample carries about 2.4 million clones, 93% of them seen once, and the ten largest clones take 0.36%. The sequenced sample consisted of naive CD4+ T cells from PBMCs. The receptors come from a man between 18 and 29 years old in good health. Some clones in this sample may be carry-over from other donors' samples. Both conserved end residues are part of each CDR3. The D gene is left open where the match is weak. Size is omitted from some rows. Given values are once, few, many or a class for expanded clones.

clone_size,j_call,cdr3_length,v_call,d_call,cdr3_aa
NA,TRBJ1-2,14,TRBV6-5,TRBD1,CASSAKGQGYGYTF
few,TRBJ1-1,14,TRBV18,NA,CASSPLQINTEAFF
NA,TRBJ1-2,13,TRBV5-1,NA,CASSLDPTGGYTF
NA,TRBJ1-2,16,TRBV5-4,TRBD1,CASSPDRGRSRKGYTF
NA,TRBJ2-5,14,TRBV6-1,NA,CASSEVTVASTQYF
NA,TRBJ2-5,14,TRBV7-2,TRBD2,CASSHGLAGETQYF
NA,TRBJ1-1,15,TRBV5-1,TRBD1,CASSSDRAMNTEAFF
once,TRBJ2-5,14,TRBV6-5,TRBD2,CASSQGLAQETQYF
NA,TRBJ1-1,14,TRBV28,NA,CASRVTAENTEAFF
NA,TRBJ2-1,15,TRBV21-1,NA,CASSPGTGVCNEQFF
NA,TRBJ2-7,15,TRBV7-6,TRBD2,CASSFSRGRSHEQYF
NA,TRBJ2-7,17,TRBV18,NA,CASSEGQAASGAYEQYF
few,TRBJ2-3,13,TRBV19,NA,CASSMVYPYTQYF
few,TRBJ1-1,14,TRBV6-5,TRBD1,CASSYNGQGTEAFF
NA,TRBJ2-3,14,TRBV19,TRBD1,CASTPQGGTDTQYF
NA,TRBJ2-1,10,TRBV18,NA,CASGFPGQFF
NA,TRBJ2-7,15,TRBV5-1,TRBD2,CASSFGLALSYEQYF
NA,TRBJ1-5,14,TRBV6-1,NA,CASSVSGVYQPQHF
NA,TRBJ2-2,13,TRBV18,NA,CASSPGGTGELFF
once,TRBJ2-7,15,TRBV19,NA,CASSIFGVPSYEQYF
NA,TRBJ2-3,15,TRBV7-3,NA,CASSSGSTSTDTQYF
NA,TRBJ2-1,15,TRBV19,TRBD2,CASTPRASGNNEQFF
NA,TRBJ2-3,15,TRBV4-3,NA,CASSRGALSTDTQYF
NA,TRBJ2-2,12,TRBV7-2,NA,CASSERTGELFF
NA,TRBJ2-3,17,TRBV11-2,TRBD2,CASSLVPRTSGTDTQYF
NA,TRBJ1-6,13,TRBV28,NA,CASSLPRNSPLHF
NA,TRBJ2-7,13,TRBV7-2,NA,CASSLRRGYEQYF
NA,TRBJ2-5,13,TRBV11-3,NA,CASSWGLGETQYF
NA,TRBJ2-7,15,TRBV9,NA,CASSVEPGSHYEQYF
NA,TRBJ2-7,16,TRBV5-1,NA,CASRFLAGLSSYEQYF
once,TRBJ2-7,14,TRBV6-5,TRBD1,CASSRDRERGEQYF
NA,TRBJ2-3,14,TRBV14,NA,CASSHRRITDTQYF
NA,TRBJ2-7,15,TRBV5-4,NA,CASSGGGVSSYEQYF
NA,TRBJ2-7,15,TRBV19,TRBD1,CASSRTGTGKSEQYF
NA,TRBJ1-1,15,TRBV5-1,NA,CASSLVGIPNTEAFF
NA,TRBJ2-1,15,TRBV6-1,TRBD1,CASSPGQVSYNEQFF
NA,TRBJ2-7,16,TRBV28,TRBD1,CASRRPPGTVAYEQYF
NA,TRBJ2-5,16,TRBV9,NA,CASTPTSEGWWETQYF
NA,TRBJ2-7,13,TRBV11-2,TRBD1,CASTRTGGIEQYF
NA,TRBJ1-6,16,TRBV4-3,NA,CASSPVGGTIDSPLHF
NA,TRBJ2-5,13,TRBV7-3,NA,CASSLIRQETQYF
NA,TRBJ1-1,13,TRBV6-5,NA,CASSLRGTGEAFF
NA,TRBJ2-3,18,TRBV7-9,TRBD2,CASSPQAQREWGTDTQYF
NA,TRBJ2-2,15,TRBV5-1,TRBD2,CASGMTSGSAGELFF
NA,TRBJ2-5,13,TRBV7-9,NA,CASSLLGGETQYF
NA,TRBJ1-5,14,TRBV28,NA,CASSSMGLGQPQHF
NA,TRBJ2-7,14,TRBV7-2,NA,CASSLMVDSYEQYF
NA,TRBJ1-5,12,TRBV29-1,NA,CSVGQINQPQHF
NA,TRBJ1-4,15,TRBV28,TRBD1,CASSQDRRQGEKLFF
NA,TRBJ1-2,15,TRBV5-4,TRBD1,CASTGTGEIKTGYTF
NA,TRBJ1-2,14,TRBV4-3,NA,CASSQDRRLGGYTF
NA,TRBJ2-1,13,TRBV29-1,NA,CSVDMDSGNEQFF
NA,TRBJ2-1,15,TRBV5-1,NA,CASSPMGGVRNEQFF
NA,TRBJ1-4,16,TRBV28,NA,CASSFPLGGLGEKLFF
NA,TRBJ1-3,14,TRBV5-4,TRBD1,CASRDSTGGNTIYF
NA,TRBJ2-7,13,TRBV15,NA,CATSGLGRDEQYF
NA,TRBJ1-5,17,TRBV19,NA,CASSPHRRQEANQPQHF
NA,TRBJ2-3,13,TRBV18,NA,CASSPMGPDTQYF
NA,TRBJ2-3,14,TRBV11-2,NA,CASSLEWATDTQYF
NA,TRBJ1-6,17,TRBV27,TRBD1,CASSSDRVYSYNSPLHF